A selection of T cell receptor beta chains follows, all from one sample in a study of cytomegalovirus exposure and HLA in healthy donors. The assay was immunoSEQ multiplex PCR, and TCRdb's table has in-frame clones only and misses some. The sample holds about 130,000 clones, over 8% seen once. Sequencing was done on a sample of PBMCs. The receptors come from a man aged 35-49 years in good health and CMV-seronegative. The CDR3 runs from the conserved cysteine through the conserved F or W. D genes are given only for firm matches. Only some rows state a clone size, as once, few, many or a class for expanded clones.

v_gene,d_gene,abundance,j_gene,CDR3nt,CDR3aa
TRBV7-6,TRBD1,few,TRBJ1-5,TGTGCCAGCAGCCCAGGGGGGCAGGATCAGCCCCAGCATTTT,CASSPGGQDQPQHF
TRBV4-1,TRBD1,few,TRBJ2-7,TGCGCCAGCAGCCTCGGGACAGGCTCCTACGAGCAGTACTTC,CASSLGTGSYEQYF
TRBV6-5,-,-,TRBJ1-2,TGTGCCAGCAGCGCCGGGACACTAGCTAACTATGGCTACACCTTC,CASSAGTLANYGYTF
TRBV6-1,TRBD2,few,TRBJ2-7,TGTGCCAGCAGTGAATTGGGTCTAGCGGGGGACCCGTACTTC,CASSELGLAGDPYF
TRBV25-1,TRBD1,-,TRBJ1-1,TGTGCCAGCAGTTACGGACAGGGACAGACGAACACTGAAGCTTTCTTT,CASSYGQGQTNTEAFF
TRBV9,-,-,TRBJ1-5,TGTGCCAGCAGCGTAGTAGGGGATAGCAATCAGCCCCAGCATTTT,CASSVVGDSNQPQHF
TRBV5-4,-,-,TRBJ1-1,TGTGCCAGCAGCGCGCTTGGGAGGGGCACTGAAGCTTTCTTT,CASSALGRGTEAFF
TRBV6-1,-,many,TRBJ1-1,TGTGCCAGCAGTGAATTTTTGGGGGCGAACACTGAAGCTTTCTTT,CASSEFLGANTEAFF
TRBV5-1,-,-,TRBJ1-2,TGCGCCAGCAGCTTGCTGGTCGGAGGATACAAAAACTATGGCTACACCTTC,CASSLLVGGYKNYGYTF
TRBV7-6,-,-,TRBJ2-3,TGTGCCAGCAGCTTAAGCCTGGCAGATACGCAGTATTTT,CASSLSLADTQYF
TRBV7-9,TRBD2,-,TRBJ2-3,TGTGCCAGCAGGGGTGCGACTAGCCCCAGCACAGATACGCAGTATTTT,CASRGATSPSTDTQYF
TRBV7-9,-,few,TRBJ2-3,TGTGCCAGCAGCTTTCTCGGCCAGGGAGGCGATACGCAGTATTTT,CASSFLGQGGDTQYF
TRBV6-1,-,-,TRBJ1-5,TGTGCCAGCAGTGAAGGACGGTCAGGGCAGCCCCAGCATTTT,CASSEGRSGQPQHF
TRBV30,-,-,TRBJ2-7,TGTGCCTGGTTAGACATATACGAGCAGTACTTC,CAWLDIYEQYF
TRBV5-4,TRBD1,few,TRBJ1-2,TGTGCCAGCAGCTCCGAACGGGACAGCTATGGCTACACCTTC,CASSSERDSYGYTF
TRBV2,TRBD1,few,TRBJ2-5,TGTGCCAGCACGAAGTCGACAGGGGGCAGGGAGACCCAGTACTTC,CASTKSTGGRETQYF
TRBV5-4,TRBD2,few,TRBJ2-1,TGTGCCAGCAGCTTGGCGGGGGGGCCCAACAATGAGCAGTTCTTC,CASSLAGGPNNEQFF
TRBV5-4,TRBD1,-,TRBJ2-7,TGTGCCAGCAGCTCCGGGACAGACTACGAGCAGTACTTC,CASSSGTDYEQYF
TRBV7-9,TRBD2,-,TRBJ2-7,TGTGCCAGCAGCCCACTGACTAGCGGGAGCTACGAGCAGTACTTC,CASSPLTSGSYEQYF
TRBV2,-,few,TRBJ2-3,TGTGCCAGCAGGAAGGGGATCCCGGGAGCAGATACGCAGTATTTT,CASRKGIPGADTQYF
TRBV7-9,TRBD1,many,TRBJ2-7,TGTGCCAGCAGCTGGGGACAGGGAGGCGACGAGCAGTACTTC,CASSWGQGGDEQYF
TRBV9,-,few,TRBJ1-1,TGTGCCAGCAGCGTAGGAGTAGTGGGCACCCCGAACACTGAAGCTTTCTTT,CASSVGVVGTPNTEAFF
TRBV9,TRBD1,-,TRBJ1-2,TGTGCCAGCAGCGCCAGAGATGAAACAGGGGACGGCTACACCTTC,CASSARDETGDGYTF
TRBV9,-,-,TRBJ1-1,TGTGCCAGCAGCCCCCAAGGAGGAATGAACACTGAAGCTTTCTTT,CASSPQGGMNTEAFF
TRBV5-1,TRBD1,-,TRBJ2-7,TGCGCCAGCAGGGCCACAGGGGCCCCGTACGAGCAGTACTTC,CASRATGAPYEQYF
TRBV2,TRBD2,few,TRBJ2-1,TGTGCCAGGAAGGCGGGGGGGAACAATGAGCAGTTCTTC,CARKAGGNNEQFF
TRBV4-3,TRBD2,few,TRBJ2-7,TGCGCCAGCAGCCAAGGGGGGGGCTACGAGCAGTACTTC,CASSQGGGYEQYF
TRBV10-1,TRBD2,few,TRBJ2-1,TGCGCCAGCAGTGAGTTGCGGGGGGGCCGCAATGAGCAGTTCTTC,CASSELRGGRNEQFF
TRBV6-5,-,-,TRBJ1-1,TGTGCCAGCAGTTACTCGAGGGGGGGGAACACTGAAGCTTTCTTT,CASSYSRGGNTEAFF